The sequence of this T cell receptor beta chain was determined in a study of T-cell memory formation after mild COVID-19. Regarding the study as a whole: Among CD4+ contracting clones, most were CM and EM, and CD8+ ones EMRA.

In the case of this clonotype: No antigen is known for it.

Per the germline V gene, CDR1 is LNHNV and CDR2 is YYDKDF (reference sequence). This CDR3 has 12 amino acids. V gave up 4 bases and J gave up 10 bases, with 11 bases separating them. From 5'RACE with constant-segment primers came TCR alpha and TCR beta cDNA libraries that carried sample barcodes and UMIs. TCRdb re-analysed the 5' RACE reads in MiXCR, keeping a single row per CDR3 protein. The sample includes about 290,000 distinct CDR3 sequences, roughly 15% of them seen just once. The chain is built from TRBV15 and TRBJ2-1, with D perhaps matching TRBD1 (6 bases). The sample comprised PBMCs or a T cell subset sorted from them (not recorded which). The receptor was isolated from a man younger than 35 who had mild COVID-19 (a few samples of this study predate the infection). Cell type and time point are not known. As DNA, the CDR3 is TGTGCCACCAGCATCACAGGGATCGAGCAGTTCTTC. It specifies CATSITGIEQFF.